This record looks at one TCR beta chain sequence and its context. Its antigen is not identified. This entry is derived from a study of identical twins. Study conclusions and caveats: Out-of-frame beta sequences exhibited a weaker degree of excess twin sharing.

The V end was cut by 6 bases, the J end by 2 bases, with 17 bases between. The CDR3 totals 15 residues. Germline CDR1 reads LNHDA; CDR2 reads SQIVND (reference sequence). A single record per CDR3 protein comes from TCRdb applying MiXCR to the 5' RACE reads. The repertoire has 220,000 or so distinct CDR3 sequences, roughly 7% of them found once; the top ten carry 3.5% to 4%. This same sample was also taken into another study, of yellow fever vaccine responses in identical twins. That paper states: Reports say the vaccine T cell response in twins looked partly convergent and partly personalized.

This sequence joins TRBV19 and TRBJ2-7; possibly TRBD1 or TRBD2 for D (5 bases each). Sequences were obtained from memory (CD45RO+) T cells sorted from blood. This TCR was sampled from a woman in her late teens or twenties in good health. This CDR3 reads CASSRELGRTYEQYF. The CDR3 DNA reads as TGTGCCAGTAGCAGGGAGCTGGGTAGGACCTACGAGCAGTACTTC.